These T cell receptor beta chains were read from a single sample in a study of T cell clonotyping in hematopoietic cell transplantation. Profiling relied on immunoSEQ multiplex PCR, and the TCRdb table lists in-frame clones only, not all of them. Of approximately 27,000 clones listed, around 93% were seen once; the top ten hold 2% to 2.5%. The sample in question was peripheral blood mononuclear cells, obtained before stem cell transplant. These receptors were collected from a man aged 50-60 years with acute myeloid leukemia. Some clones in this sample may be carry-over from other donors' samples. Both conserved end residues are part of each CDR3. Fields, in order: J gene, V gene, CDR3 protein.

>TRBJ2-7|TRBV11-2
CASSLEQRPSSEQYF
>TRBJ2-1|TRBV7-9
CASSSHRLAGGGEQFF
>TRBJ1-2|TRBV11-2
CASSLEGDGYTF
>TRBJ1-3|TRBV29-1
CSVNDPLVGNTIYF
>TRBJ2-1|TRBV5-1
CASSLIAALGGNEQFF
>TRBJ2-5|TRBV30
CAWSLDRETQYF
>TRBJ2-3|TRBV4-2
CASSQEPAWDTQYF
>TRBJ1-6|TRBV7-2
CASRLTGTGGSPLHF
>TRBJ1-4|TRBV28
CASSVAGRGVTTNEKLFF
>TRBJ2-5|TRBV2
CASDMAGDEQYF
>TRBJ1-5|TRBV19
CASSGSANQPQHF
>TRBJ2-5|TRBV5-4
CASSDYRVQETQYF
>TRBJ2-7|TRBV28
CASRSSGVTYEQYF
>TRBJ1-2|TRBV14
CASSPTRGAQGGYTF
>TRBJ2-5|TRBV4-3
CASSQDIRGTTVETQYF
>TRBJ1-5|TRBV30
CAWSVRLGNQPQHF
>TRBJ2-7|TRBV19
CASSTRGVYEQYF
>TRBJ1-6|TRBV5-1
CASSLVQGDNSPLHF
>TRBJ2-5|TRBV14
CAPRGGGRSETQYF
>TRBJ2-1|TRBV30
CAWSAGARSYNEQFF
>TRBJ2-3|TRBV5-1
CASSLADSRTDTQYF
>TRBJ2-5|TRBV5-1
CASRVTGGVETQYF
>TRBJ1-1|TRBV6-5
CASSYGPKDTEAFF
>TRBJ1-2|TRBV5-4
CASSLRGVGYGYTF
>TRBJ1-5|TRBV10-2
CASSVSQGDYQPQHF
>TRBJ2-1|TRBV30
CAWSVGTSNNEQFF
>TRBJ1-2|TRBV30
CAFGQVYGYTF
>TRBJ1-5|TRBV7-2
CASSSRTGDSNQPQHF
>TRBJ1-2|TRBV29-1
CSVEGNYGYTF
>TRBJ1-4|TRBV4-3
CASSQGHRGGATNEKLFF
>TRBJ2-7|TRBV28
CASTLGGGLSHEQYF
>TRBJ1-2|TRBV4-3
CASSRFLEGNYGYTF
>TRBJ2-5|TRBV28
CASSLGGGETQYF
>TRBJ1-2|TRBV5-1
CASSSTGGYGYTF